The 18 T cell receptor beta chains presented below share a single source sample, sequenced in a study of T cell repertoires in cytomegalovirus infection. No antigen has been identified for these receptors. TCRdb called the reads again in MiXCR, with one record for every CDR3 protein. The sample has around 310,000 distinct CDR3 sequences, under 35% seen once. The specimen was cultured PBMCs, collected from culture after CMV antigen stimulation. These TCRs come from a human donor in good health (CMV status not recorded). Some clones in this sample may be carry-over from other donors' samples.

The V call is TRBV7-2, the J call TRBJ1-5; perhaps TRBD1 as D (6 bases). V dropped 2 bases and J dropped 7 bases, with 15 bases sitting between them. This CDR3 has 15 amino acids. CDR1 is SGHTA and CDR2 is FQGNSA in the germline V gene. The CDR3 DNA reads as TGTGCCAGCAGCTTAACATTGGGGGCGGGACAGCCCCAGCATTTT. Protein product: CASSLTLGAGQPQHF.

There are a few counts of this clonotype. The chain recombines TRBV7-2 with TRBJ2-7, with 10 bases identical to TRBD2. Germline loops: CDR1 SGHTA, CDR2 FQGNSA. The V gene end was trimmed by 1 base and the J gene end by 6 bases; junction bases not matched to a gene: 6. This CDR3 is 15 amino acids long. The CDR3 region has the DNA TGTGCCAGCAGCTTAGGAGCTAGCGGGAGCTCCGAGCAGTACTTC. Protein sequence: CASSLGASGSSEQYF.

The rearrangement uses TRBV6-5 and TRBJ2-2, with D tentatively TRBD2 (6 bases). Germline CDR1 is MNHEY and CDR2 is SVGAGI. The CDR3 is 17 residues long. Trimming took off 0 bases at V and 5 bases at J, with 16 bases between the two ends. The CDR3 here is CASSYSALALRTGELFF. The CDR3 nucleotides are TGTGCCAGCAGTTACTCCGCGCTAGCGCTAAGAACCGGGGAGCTGTTTTTT.

The rearrangement uses TRBV9 and TRBJ2-3, with 8 bases aligning to TRBD2. The V segment lost 3 bases and the J segment 0 bases; nucleotides outside the gene matches: 9. The CDR3 consists of 17 residues. CDR1 SGDLS and CDR2 YYNGEE come from the germline V gene. The CDR3 sequence is CASSALTSGASTDTQYF. For the CDR3, the DNA is TGTGCCAGCAGCGCCCTCACTAGCGGAGCTAGCACAGATACGCAGTATTTT. The complete variable domain, with remaining parts taken from reference TRBV9 and TRBJ2-3, reads DSGVTQTPKHLITATGQRVTLRCSPRSGDLSVYWYQQSLDQGLQFLIQYYNGEERAKGNILERFSAQQFPDLHSELNLSSLELGDSALYFCASSALTSGASTDTQYFGPGTRLTVL.

V is TRBV9 and J is TRBJ2-7; perhaps TRBD2 as D (6 bases). Per the germline V gene, CDR1 is SGDLS and CDR2 is YYNGEE. Trimming took off 0 bases at V and 3 bases at J, with 13 bases between the two ends. This CDR3 is 15 amino acids long. The DNA for the CDR3 is TGTGCCAGCAGCGTAGCCGGGACTGAACACTACGAGCAGTACTTC. Residues: CASSVAGTEHYEQYF. Supplemented by reference TRBV9 and TRBJ2-7, the full variable domain reads DSGVTQTPKHLITATGQRVTLRCSPRSGDLSVYWYQQSLDQGLQFLIQYYNGEERAKGNILERFSAQQFPDLHSELNLSSLELGDSALYFCASSVAGTEHYEQYFGPGTRLTVT.

The chain carries TRBV19 and TRBJ2-1, with 7 bases aligning to TRBD2. The CDR3 is made up of 17 amino acids. Germline lookup yields CDR1 LNHDA and CDR2 SQIVND (reference sequence). Trimming removed 7 bases from V and 0 bases from J; junction bases left unmatched: 12. CDR3 DNA: TGTGCCAGTACTCACGGGGGAGGGTTCAGCTCCTACAATGAGCAGTTCTTC. It is translated as CASTHGGGFSSYNEQFF.

This clonotype was seen a handful of times. The chain recombines TRBV20-1 with TRBJ1-5, with D perhaps TRBD1 (6 bases). The ends were cut back, 0 bases at V and 3 bases at J, with 12 bases in the middle. The germline CDR1 and CDR2 sequences are DFQATT and SNEGSKA (reference sequence). The CDR3 sequence is 15 residues long. CDR3 nucleotide sequence: TGCAGTGCTAGAGATGGGACATCTAACAATCAGCCCCAGCATTTT. It encodes CSARDGTSNNQPQHF.

This chain links TRBV7-8 with TRBJ2-7, with 10 bases lining up with TRBD2. V lost 5 bases to trimming and J lost 7 bases; unmatched junction nucleotides: 17. The CDR3 runs 17 residues. Looked up from germline, CDR1 is SGHVS and CDR2 is FQNEAQ. The CDR3 protein is CASSPDTAGGNLNEQYF. DNA for the CDR3: TGTGCCAGCAGCCCTGACACAGCGGGAGGGAATTTAAATGAGCAGTACTTC.

Only a few counts were recorded for this clonotype. The rearrangement joins TRBV5-1 to TRBJ2-7; the match to TRBD1 covers 8 bases. In germline, CDR1 is SGHRS, CDR2 YFSETQ. The CDR3 length is 14 residues. The ends lost 4 bases at V and 1 base at J; junction bases unmatched: 4. CDR3 bases: TGCGCCAGCAGCCGCCGGGACAGGTCCTACGAGCAGTACTTC. Its protein is CASSRRDRSYEQYF.

This clonotype has only a few counts. CDR3 loop: CASSVSGSAGNTIYF. CDR3 nucleotides: TGTGCCAGCAGCGTAAGTGGGAGCGCTGGAAACACCATATATTTT. V and J are TRBV9 and TRBJ1-3; D gene ambiguous. The length of the CDR3 is 15 residues. Trimming shortened V by 1 base and J by 2 bases, and 10 bases separated the two germline ends. Germline V gives CDR1 SGDLS, CDR2 YYNGEE.

This chain joins TRBV19 and TRBJ1-5, with D unclear. The CDR3 sequence is 13 residues long. Germline assignment: CDR1 LNHDA and CDR2 SQIVND (reference sequence). CDR3 protein: CALSPDSNQPQHF. CDR3 coding DNA: TGTGCTCTTTCTCCAGATAGCAATCAGCCCCAGCATTTT.

The rearrangement links TRBV6-6 to TRBJ1-1; D perhaps matches TRBD1 (5 bases). The germline V and J ends were trimmed by 2 bases and 3 bases, with 13 bases remaining between them. The CDR3 runs 15 residues. Germline CDR1 MNHNY, CDR2 SVGAGI (reference sequence). CDR3 in DNA: TGTGCCAGCAGTTACGGGGGGATAGGGCACACTGAAGCTTTCTTT. It codes for CASSYGGIGHTEAFF.

The sample holds many counts of this clonotype. This chain connects TRBV4-2 to TRBJ2-3; 8 positions match TRBD1. CDR3 size: 16 residues. V dropped 2 bases and J dropped 0; count of bases not matched to a gene: 4. Per germline, CDR1 LGHNA and CDR2 YNFKEQ. The chain's CDR3 is CASSQRTGQSTDTQYF. The CDR3 nucleotides are TGTGCCAGCAGCCAAAGGACAGGGCAAAGCACAGATACGCAGTATTTT.

The CDR3 spells CASTAAPGYEQYF. CDR3 bases: TGTGCCAGCACCGCGGCCCCGGGGTACGAGCAGTACTTC. The rearrangement joins TRBV27 to TRBJ2-7; weak D call: TRBD2 (5 bases). The V gene's germline CDR1 is MNHEY and CDR2 SMNVEV (reference sequence). CDR3 length equals 13 residues. V gave up 7 bases and J gave up 4 bases, with 14 bases separating them.

This clonotype was observed a handful of times. V is TRBV7-2 and J is TRBJ2-6; TRBD1 aligns across 10 bases. This CDR3 comprises 21 residues. Trimming removed 1 base from V and 1 base from J; junction bases left unmatched: 13. Germline V gene sequence: CDR1 SGHTA, CDR2 FQGNSA. CDR3 amino acids: CASSLVGRTGTGVSGANVLTF. The CDR3 DNA sequence: TGTGCCAGCAGCTTAGTTGGCCGAACCGGGACAGGGGTGTCTGGGGCCAACGTCCTGACTTTC.

In its sample, this clonotype was seen a few times. This chain links TRBV5-1 with TRBJ1-1, with a possible D match to TRBD1 (5 bases). Germline values: CDR1 SGHRS, CDR2 YFSETQ. The CDR3 loop spans 19 amino acids. V lost 4 bases and J lost 4, with 29 bases in between. CDR3 loop: CASSPNSGAIADVVTEAFF. The CDR3 DNA follows: TGCGCCAGCAGCCCGAATTCCGGGGCCATTGCGGATGTAGTCACTGAAGCTTTCTTT.

This clonotype was counted a few times. The chain uses TRBV11-2 and TRBJ1-6; D gene unclear. The CDR3 extends over 21 amino acids. V was clipped by 4 bases and J by 0 bases, with 25 bases between them. Germline-derived CDR1 and CDR2 are SGHAT and FQNNGV. The CDR3 DNA is TGTGCCAGCAGCTCCCCGTGGGCCTACGCAACTTTGAGCTCCTATAATTCACCCCTCCACTTT. Protein sequence: CASSSPWAYATLSSYNSPLHF.

This clonotype has more than one count but fewer than ten. The rearrangement links TRBV12-3 or TRBV12-4 to TRBJ1-1; tentative D call: TRBD1 (6 bases). This CDR3 has 15 amino acids. The V and J ends lost 1 base and 0 bases respectively, with 9 bases between them. Here the CDR3 DNA reads TGTGCCAGCAGTTTAGAGGCAGGGGTGAACACTGAAGCTTTCTTT. This translates into CASSLEAGVNTEAFF.